The 20 T cell receptor beta chains reported below all come from one sample, sequenced in a study of breast tumors, draining lymph nodes, adjacent tissues. A single record per CDR3 protein comes from TCRdb applying MiXCR to the multiplex PCR reads. The repertoire holds about 300,000 distinct CDR3 sequences, with around 31% as singletons. Samples came from axillary lymph nodes draining the breast cancer. The sample comprised axillary lymph node tissue. These receptor sequences come from a female donor with breast cancer. Some clones in this sample may be carry-over from other donors' samples.

This chain joins TRBV27 and TRBJ2-2; 7 nucleotides match TRBD2. The CDR3 contains 14 residues. Per the germline V gene, CDR1 is MNHEY and CDR2 is SMNVEV (reference sequence). V dropped 4 bases and J dropped 8; count of bases not matched to a gene: 7. This CDR3 reads CASSSRSGRGELFF. CDR3 nucleotide sequence: TGTGCCAGCAGTTCCCGCTCCGGGAGGGGGGAGCTGTTTTTT.

The CDR3 bases are TGTGCCAGCAGGGACGGCCGCCAAGAGACCCAGTACTTC. This gives the protein CASRDGRQETQYF. The chain couples TRBV5-4 to TRBJ2-5; D gene ambiguous. The germline V and J ends were trimmed by 5 bases and 1 base, with 9 bases remaining between them. The CDR3 has 13 residues. CDR1 is SGHNT, CDR2 YYREEE, per germline (reference sequence).

The chain couples TRBV18 to TRBJ2-7; D is possibly TRBD2 (7 bases). This CDR3 region has 13 residues. Germline V gene sequence: CDR1 KGHSH, CDR2 LQKENI. V was pared by 1 base and J by 5 bases, with 9 bases between. DNA for the CDR3: TGTGCCAGCTCACCACTAGGGGGGGACGAGCAGTACTTC. Amino acids: CASSPLGGDEQYF.

This clonotype was observed many times. The chain employs TRBV12-3 or TRBV12-4 and TRBJ2-3, with 7 bases matching TRBD2. The length of the CDR3 is 15 residues. Trimming removed 2 bases from V and 2 bases from J; junction bases left unmatched: 4. The CDR3, as DNA: TGTGCCAGCAGTTTAAGAGGGAGGGACACAGATACGCAGTATTTT. Amino acids: CASSLRGRDTDTQYF.

This clonotype turned up a few times. This rearrangement joins TRBV6-2 or TRBV6-3 to TRBJ2-3; 11 bases are a match to TRBD2. The V and J ends lost 6 bases and 2 bases, in that order; junction bases with no gene match: 4. Germline V gives CDR1 MNHEY, CDR2 SVGEGT. The CDR3 length is 15 residues. This chain's CDR3 is CASRGTSGTTDTQYF. As DNA, the CDR3 is TGTGCCAGCAGGGGGACTAGCGGCACCACAGATACGCAGTATTTT.

Ten or more counts support this clonotype. The chain combines TRBV9 with TRBJ2-3; the D gene could be TRBD1 or TRBD2 (6 bases each). CDR1 is SGDLS and CDR2 is YYNGEE in the germline V gene. V was clipped by 4 bases and J by 5 bases, with 17 bases between them. The CDR3 is 15 residues long. CDR3 loop: CASSRGSGGVDTQYF. The CDR3 coding sequence is TGTGCCAGCAGCAGGGGGAGTGGCGGGGTAGATACGCAGTATTTT.

In the case of this clonotype: A read error may explain this, as a much larger clone is one base away. The genes are TRBV5-4 and TRBJ1-2, with D tentatively TRBD1 (5 bases). The CDR3 runs to 15 residues. In germline, CDR1 is SGHNT, CDR2 YYREEE (reference sequence). CDR3 in DNA: TGTGCCAGCAGCTTGTCTATGGGGACGCCCTATGGCTGCACCTTC. It is translated as CASSLSMGTPYGCTF.

This clonotype was seen at least ten times. The CDR3, as DNA: TGTGCCAGCAGTTATACAGGGGCCAATCAGCCCCAGCATTTT. Its protein is CASSYTGANQPQHF. The J gene is TRBJ1-5, the V gene TRBV12-3 or TRBV12-4; 7 positions match TRBD1. V trimming: 4 bases; J trimming: 3 bases; junction bases outside the gene matches: 3. This CDR3 has 14 residues.

The sample holds many counts of this clonotype. The chain has TRBV20-1 and TRBJ1-6; perhaps TRBD1 as D (5 bases). The germline V gene encodes CDR1 DFQATT and CDR2 SNEGSKA (reference sequence). The CDR3 loop spans 16 amino acids. The V gene lost 1 base and the J gene lost 9 bases, with 19 bases spanning the gap. In nucleotides, the CDR3 is TGCAGTGCTAGAGCCGTGGGCCGGCAGGGAAGTTCACCCCTCCACTTT. Translating it yields CSARAVGRQGSSPLHF.

In its sample, this clonotype was seen many times. The chain carries TRBV19 and TRBJ2-1; D is undetermined. Germline V gene sequence: CDR1 LNHDA, CDR2 SQIVND (reference sequence). The CDR3 contains 15 residues. V was shortened by 4 bases and J by 7 bases, with 17 bases between the two germline ends. The CDR3 DNA sequence: TGTGCCAGTAGTACCCCGGGCCACCGGTCGAATGAGCAGTTCTTC. It is translated as CASSTPGHRSNEQFF.

V gene TRBV29-1 combines with J gene TRBJ2-7, with D perhaps TRBD2 (5 bases). The germline V gene has CDR1 SQVTM and CDR2 ANQGSEA. The V gene lost 6 bases and the J gene lost 0 bases, with 9 bases spanning the gap. The CDR3 sequence is 12 residues long. CDR3 region: CSVKRSSYEQYF. In DNA, the CDR3 is TGCAGCGTCAAGCGGAGCTCCTACGAGCAGTACTTC.

This clonotype was found many times. The chain combines TRBV20-1 with TRBJ2-5, with TRBD2 identical over 8 bases. This CDR3 contains 15 residues. V dropped 5 bases and J dropped 3; count of bases not matched to a gene: 11. CDR1 is DFQATT and CDR2 is SNEGSKA in the germline V gene (reference sequence). The CDR3 loop reads CSASWTGRGEETQYF. CDR3 nucleotide sequence: TGCAGTGCTTCCTGGACGGGGCGGGGGGAAGAGACCCAGTACTTC.

This clonotype was recorded at least ten times. The chain couples TRBV11-2 to TRBJ2-5; a possible D gene is TRBD2 (6 bases). This CDR3 spans 15 amino acids. V lost 0 bases, J lost 5 bases, and 13 bases lay in between. Germline values: CDR1 SGHAT, CDR2 FQNNGV. The CDR3 DNA reads TGTGCCAGCAGCTTAGATCACGGGAGCGCGGAGACCCAGTACTTC. Its translation is CASSLDHGSAETQYF.

The chain has TRBV10-2 and TRBJ2-1, with 8 bases identical to TRBD2. Trimming removed 4 bases from V and 3 bases from J; junction bases left unmatched: 5. The germline gives CDR1 WSHSY, CDR2 SAAADI. This CDR3 is built from 15 residues. CDR3 coding DNA: TGCGCCAGCAGTGCGATCGGGGGGGGCTACAATGAGCAGTTCTTC. This encodes CASSAIGGGYNEQFF.

This rearrangement joins TRBV7-9 to TRBJ1-4; D call uncertain. V lost 5 bases and J lost 0, with 16 bases in between. CDR1 and CDR2 from the germline V gene are SEHNR and FQNEAQ (reference sequence). There are 17 residues in the CDR3. The CDR3 nucleotides read TGTGCCAGCAGCCCGACCGTTTTGGGTGCAACTAATGAAAAACTGTTTTTT. It codes for CASSPTVLGATNEKLFF.

Remarks on this clonotype: A clone one base away is much larger, so this may be a read error. V is TRBV5-1 and J is TRBJ2-5; D is perhaps TRBD2 (6 bases). Germline V gene sequence: CDR1 SGHRS, CDR2 YFSETQ. The CDR3 length is 14 residues. CDR3 coding DNA: TGCGCCGGCAGCTTGGACGCGGGGTTGGAGACCCAGTACTTC. Translation gives CAGSLDAGLETQYF. Together with reference TRBV5-1 and TRBJ2-5, the CDR3 gives the full variable domain: KAGVTQTPRYLIKTRGQQVTLSCSPISGHRSVSWYQQTPGQGLQFLFEYFSETQRNKGNFPGRFSGRQFSNSRSEMNVSTLELGDSALYLCAGSLDAGLETQYFGPGTRLLVL.

On this clonotype itself: One base away lies a much larger clone, so this may be a sequencing read error. V and J are TRBV11-3 and TRBJ2-3; D might be TRBD1 (5 bases). The J call may be faulty, since TRBJ1-5 better matches the DNA end. The CDR3 runs to 15 residues. Germline values: CDR1 SGHNT, CDR2 YENEEA. The CDR3 DNA reads as TGTGCCAGCAGGCCGGGACTAGCGGAGACAGATACGCAGCATTTT. Amino acid sequence: CASRPGLAETDTQHF.

There are many counts of this clonotype. The rearrangement joins TRBV5-1 to TRBJ2-5, with D unresolved. The CDR3 spans 16 residues. Trimming removed 0 bases at V and 6 bases at J, with 18 bases between. CDR1 is SGHRS, CDR2 YFSETQ, per germline. The CDR3: CASSLAITENAQTQYF. The CDR3 nucleotides read TGCGCCAGCAGCTTGGCCATCACCGAAAATGCGCAGACCCAGTACTTC.

This clonotype was counted ten times or more. The V and J genes are TRBV24-1 and TRBJ2-1; either TRBD1 or TRBD2 may supply D (6 bases each). Germline loops: CDR1 KGHDR, CDR2 SFDVKD. V was clipped by 9 bases and J by 4 bases, with 15 bases between them. This CDR3 has 14 residues. The CDR3 DNA follows: TGTGCCACCGCGGAGCAGGGGACTTACAATGAGCAGTTCTTC. Translated, it gives CATAEQGTYNEQFF.

In its sample, this clonotype was seen many times. This chain links TRBV12-3 or TRBV12-4 with TRBJ2-1, with a possible D match to TRBD1 (5 bases). Trimming pared 6 bases from V and 9 bases from J, leaving 15 bases between. The CDR3 consists of 13 residues. CDR3 loop: CASSQGWVGEQFF. The CDR3 nucleotides read TGTGCCAGCAGCCAGGGATGGGTGGGTGAGCAGTTCTTC.